This is a list of T cell receptor beta chains from one sample in a study of blood T cells in healthy people across ages. One entry per CDR3 protein, called by TCRdb with MiXCR from the 5' RACE reads. The repertoire holds fewer than 1.5 million distinct CDR3 sequences, with 42% as singletons. Material: blood. The receptors stem from a woman aged 18-29 years in good health. Each CDR3 is given with its conserved first and last residue. The D gene is left open where the match is weak. Not every row has a clone size; where given, it reads once, few, many or a size class.

cdr3_nt cdr3_aa j_call v_call clone_size d_call
TGTGCCAGCAGTATTCAGGCTGTCTATGGCTGCACCTTC CASSIQAVYGCTF TRBJ1-2 TRBV12-3/TRBV12-4 - -
TGTGCCAGCAGTTTATCGATCGCTAGTCGGCAGTATTTT CASSLSIASRQYF TRBJ2-3 TRBV27 - -
TGTGCCAGCAGACCCCCGGGGGGAGGAAAGAACAATGAGCAGTTCTTC CASRPPGGGKNNEQFF TRBJ2-1 TRBV7-9 many TRBD2
TGTGCCAGCAGCGCAGGGACAGGGGGACGGCTGGGCTACACCTTC CASSAGTGGRLGYTF TRBJ1-2 TRBV13 - TRBD1
TGCAGCGTTGGAAGGTTCGACGAGCAGTACTTC CSVGRFDEQYF TRBJ2-7 TRBV29-1 few -
TGTGCCAGCGATGGGGGGAATGAGCAGTACTTC CASDGGNEQYF TRBJ2-5 TRBV5-6 - -
TGTGCCAGCACCCAAGCTAGCGGGAGTGTCCACGAGCAGTACTTC CASTQASGSVHEQYF TRBJ2-7 TRBV6-2/TRBV6-3 few TRBD2
TGTGCCAGCAGTGAGAAACAGGGGGGATCAGATACGCAGTATTTT CASSEKQGGSDTQYF TRBJ2-3 TRBV6-1 - TRBD1
TGCAGTGGGTGGTCGCTAGCGGAGGAAAACAATGAGCAGTTCTTC CSGWSLAEENNEQFF TRBJ2-1 TRBV20-1 - TRBD2
TGTGCCAGCAGTGAACCGCGGGGGGCAGGAGGTACAGATACGCAGTATTTT CASSEPRGAGGTDTQYF TRBJ2-3 TRBV6-1 - TRBD2
TGTGCCAGCAGCACGGAGAGGGACAGGGGGCTAAGAGGGAACATTCAGTACTTC CASSTERDRGLRGNIQYF TRBJ2-4 TRBV21-1 - -
TGCAGCGTTGGAGGGCAGGGGGCGAGCACTGAAGCTTTCTTT CSVGGQGASTEAFF TRBJ1-1 TRBV29-1 few TRBD1
TGTGCCAGCAGCGCTAGAGAGAACACCGGGGAGCTGTTTTTT CASSARENTGELFF TRBJ2-2 TRBV7-9 - -
TGTGCCGGCAGCTTTAGCGGGGGGGCCGGCAATGAGCAGTTCTTC CAGSFSGGAGNEQFF TRBJ2-1 TRBV7-9 - TRBD2
TGTGCCAGCAGCTCCATCTCGGGGCACGGAGGCGAGCAGTACTTC CASSSISGHGGEQYF TRBJ2-7 TRBV7-2 - -